This TCR beta chain originates from a study of T cell responses to AZD1222 COVID-19 vaccine. The study, taken as a whole, reports: Nearly half of spike-specific TCRs reportedly target unmutated variant regions. A mostly white British donor set with more females was recruited, and clonal diversity was possibly underestimated. Spike-wide vaccine-associated CD4 TCRs dominated at 160-218 and 743-854.

This clone was recorded once. Its antigen remains unknown. Sequenced by immunoSEQ multiplex PCR; TCRdb stores in-frame clones only, minus some. The data show 120,000 or so clones, about nine tenths seen once. Germline assignment: CDR1 KGHSH and CDR2 LQKENI. The ends were cut back, 4 bases at V and 5 bases at J, with 17 bases in the middle. The CDR3 is made up of 16 amino acids. The sequence was collected from an adult in good health. Sequencing was performed on peripheral blood, taken on day 0 of AZD1222 vaccination. The rearrangement links TRBV18 to TRBJ2-2; maybe TRBD1 (6 bases). The CDR3 bases are TGTGCCAGCTCACTAAACCCGGGACACCTAACCGGGGAGCTGTTTTTT. It specifies CASSLNPGHLTGELFF.